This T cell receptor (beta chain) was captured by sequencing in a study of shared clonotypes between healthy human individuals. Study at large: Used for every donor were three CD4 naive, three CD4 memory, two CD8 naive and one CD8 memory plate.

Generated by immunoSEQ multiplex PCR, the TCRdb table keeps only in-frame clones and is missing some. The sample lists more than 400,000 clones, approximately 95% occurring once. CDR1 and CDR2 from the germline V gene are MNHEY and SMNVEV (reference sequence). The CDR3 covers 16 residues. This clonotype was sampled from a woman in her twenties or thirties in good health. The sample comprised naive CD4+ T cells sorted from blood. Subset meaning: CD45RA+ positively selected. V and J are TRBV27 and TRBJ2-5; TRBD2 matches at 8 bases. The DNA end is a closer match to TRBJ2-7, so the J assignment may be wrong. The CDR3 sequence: CASSKAGGGWAYEQYF. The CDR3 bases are TGTGCCAGCAGTAAGGCGGGAGGAGGGTGGGCCTACGAGCAGTACTTC.